This T cell receptor beta chain originates from a study of beta chain features in type 1 diabetes. V lost 5 bases, J lost 3 bases, and 11 bases lay in between. The germline V gene encodes CDR1 SGHTA and CDR2 FQGTGA. The CDR3 loop spans 14 amino acids. Expressed TCRB transcripts got sequenced, as all isolated RNA was reverse transcribed. Assay: immunoSEQ multiplex PCR; the TCRdb copy retains only in-frame clones and omits some. The profile covers 350,000 to 450,000 clones, with more than 12% appearing a single time and under 0.02% taken by the ten largest. This clone occurred a few times. The receptor comes from a woman between 18 and 30 years old in good health. The specimen was naive CD4+ T cells from blood. The chain uses TRBV7-3 and TRBJ1-5, with D perhaps matching TRBD1 (6 bases). The CDR3 bases are TGTGCCAGCAGCCCGACAGGTTCCAATCAGCCCCAGCATTTT. The encoded protein is CASSPTGSNQPQHF.